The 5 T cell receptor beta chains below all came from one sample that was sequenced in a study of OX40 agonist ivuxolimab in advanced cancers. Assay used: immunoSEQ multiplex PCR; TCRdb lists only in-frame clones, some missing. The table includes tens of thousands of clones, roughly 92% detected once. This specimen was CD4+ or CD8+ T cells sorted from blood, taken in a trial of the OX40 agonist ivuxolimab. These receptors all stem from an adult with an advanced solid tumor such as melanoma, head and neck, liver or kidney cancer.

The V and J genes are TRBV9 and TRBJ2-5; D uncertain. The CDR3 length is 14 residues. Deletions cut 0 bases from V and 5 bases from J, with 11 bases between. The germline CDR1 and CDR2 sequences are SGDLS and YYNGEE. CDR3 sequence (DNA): TGTGCCAGCAGCGTAGAGGATAGCTGGGAGACCCAGTACTTC. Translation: CASSVEDSWETQYF.

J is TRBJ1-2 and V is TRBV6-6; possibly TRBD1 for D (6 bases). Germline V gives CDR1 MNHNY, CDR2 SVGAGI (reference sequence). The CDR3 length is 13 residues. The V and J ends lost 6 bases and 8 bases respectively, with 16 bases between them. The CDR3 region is CASRVGGIGGYTF. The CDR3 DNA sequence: TGTGCCAGCAGAGTAGGGGGAATTGGCGGCTACACCTTC.

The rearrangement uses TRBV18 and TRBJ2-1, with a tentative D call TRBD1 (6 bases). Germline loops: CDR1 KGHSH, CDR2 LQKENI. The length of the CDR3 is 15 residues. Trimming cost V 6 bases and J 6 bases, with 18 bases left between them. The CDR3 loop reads CASSTMDSHRNEQFF. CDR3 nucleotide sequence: TGTGCCAGCTCGACCATGGACAGCCACCGCAATGAGCAGTTCTTC.

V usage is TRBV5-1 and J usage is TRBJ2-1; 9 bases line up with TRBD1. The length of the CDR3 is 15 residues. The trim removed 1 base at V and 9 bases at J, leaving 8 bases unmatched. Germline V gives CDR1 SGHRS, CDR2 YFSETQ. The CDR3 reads CASSLSKQGAGEQFF. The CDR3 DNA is TGCGCCAGCAGCTTGAGTAAACAGGGGGCGGGTGAGCAGTTCTTC.

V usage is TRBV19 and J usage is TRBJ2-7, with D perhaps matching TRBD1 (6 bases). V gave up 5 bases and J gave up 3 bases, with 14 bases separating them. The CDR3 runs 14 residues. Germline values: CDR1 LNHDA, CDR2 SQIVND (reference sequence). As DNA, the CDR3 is TGTGCCAGTAGTTATGGGGGCCGGTACTACGAGCAGTACTTC. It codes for CASSYGGRYYEQYF.